What follows are 17 T cell receptor beta chains derived from one specimen sequenced in a study of T cell responses to AZD1222 COVID-19 vaccine. The protocol was immunoSEQ multiplex PCR, while the TCRdb copy is restricted to in-frame clones and leaves out a portion. The profile shows tens of thousands of clones, around 80% of them singletons. The material was peripheral blood, obtained 28 days after the second AZD1222 dose. Source of these receptors: an adult who received the AZD1222 COVID-19 vaccine.

This rearrangement joins TRBV5-4 to TRBJ2-7; 10 bases match TRBD1. V shed 4 bases, J shed 2 bases, and the junction held 6 bases outside the gene matches. CDR3 length equals 15 residues. Germline V gives CDR1 SGHNT, CDR2 YYREEE (reference sequence). CDR3 sequence (DNA): TGTGCCAGCAGCAGTCCGGGGACAGGGGCCTACGAGCAGTACTTC. Translated, it gives CASSSPGTGAYEQYF.

The CDR3 region has the DNA TGTGCCAGCAGCTTCGGGACGGCGACCTACGAGCAGTACTTC. It encodes CASSFGTATYEQYF. The J gene is TRBJ2-7, the V gene TRBV11-3; D may be TRBD1 or TRBD2 (5 bases each). This CDR3 contains 14 residues. The V gene's germline CDR1 is SGHNT and CDR2 YENEEA. The V and J ends lost 3 bases and 2 bases respectively, with 11 bases between them. Combining the CDR3 with reference TRBV11-3 and TRBJ2-7 gives the whole variable domain EAGVVQSPRYKIIEKKQPVAFWCNPISGHNTLYWYLQNLGQGPELLIRYENEEAVDDSQLPKDRFSAERLKGVDSTLKIQPAELGDSAVYLCASSFGTATYEQYFGPGTRLTVT.

This rearrangement joins TRBV3-1 (or the pseudogene TRBV3-2) to TRBJ2-2; tentatively, D is TRBD1 (6 bases). The CDR3 sequence is 17 residues long. Germline V CDR1 and CDR2: LGHDT, YNNKEL (reference sequence). The germline V and J ends were trimmed by 5 bases and 3 bases, with 19 bases remaining between them. The CDR3 DNA is TGTGCCAGCAGCGAAAGCCGTGGACAGAACTACACCGGGGAGCTGTTTTTT. This sequence encodes CASSESRGQNYTGELFF.

J is TRBJ2-5 and V is TRBV11-3, with TRBD1 matching over 8 bases. The J segment lost 5 bases and the V segment lost 5 bases, leaving 7 bases of the junction unmatched. The V gene's germline CDR1 is SGHNT and CDR2 YENEEA. This CDR3 has 14 residues. The CDR3, as DNA: TGTGCCAGCAGCCCCGGACAGGGAAAGGAGACCCAGTACTTC. This codes for CASSPGQGKETQYF.

V and J are TRBV19 and TRBJ2-3, with 7 bases fitting TRBD2. The length of the CDR3 is 16 residues. The germline CDR1 and CDR2 sequences are LNHDA and SQIVND (reference sequence). Trimming cost V 4 bases and J 2 bases; bases outside gene matches: 9. The CDR3 spells CASSTTGTIDTDTQYF. The CDR3 coding sequence is TGTGCCAGTAGTACCACCGGGACTATAGACACAGATACGCAGTATTTT.

This clone appeared once. The genes are TRBV28 and TRBJ2-7; 8 positions match TRBD2. CDR3 length: 15 residues. The V gene's germline CDR1 is MDHEN and CDR2 SYDVKM. The V segment lost 6 bases and the J segment 3 bases; nucleotides outside the gene matches: 10. The CDR3 coding sequence is TGTGCCAGCAGCCCACCCACAGCGGGAGTCTACGAGCAGTACTTC. It codes for CASSPPTAGVYEQYF.

The CDR3: CASSPGTGSSYEQYF. The CDR3 DNA reads as TGTGCCAGCAGCCCCGGGACAGGGAGCTCCTACGAGCAGTACTTC. The chain is built from TRBV7-8 and TRBJ2-7; TRBD1 matches 9 bases. V was clipped by 5 bases and J by 0 bases; unmatched bases: 5. Germline V gene lookup returns CDR1 SGHVS and CDR2 FQNEAQ. The CDR3 totals 15 residues.

The chain couples TRBV7-2 to TRBJ2-7, with TRBD1 as a possible D gene (6 bases). There are 12 residues in the CDR3. Germline V gene lookup returns CDR1 SGHTA and CDR2 FQGNSA. V was cut by 1 base and J by 8 bases, with 9 bases left in between. CDR3 sequence (DNA): TGTGCCAGCAGCTTAGACAGGGTAAAGCAGTACTTC. Translated: CASSLDRVKQYF.

V gene TRBV19 combines with J gene TRBJ1-1; D gene ambiguous. This CDR3 contains 14 residues. CDR1 and CDR2 (germline): LNHDA, SQIVND (reference sequence). Trimming removed 1 base at V and 2 bases at J, with 8 bases between. CDR3 sequence reads: CASSIGAVNTEAFF. In DNA, the CDR3 is TGTGCCAGTAGTATAGGGGCGGTTAACACTGAAGCTTTCTTT.

The CDR3 nucleotides read TGTGCCAGCAGACAGGGCAATAGCAATCAGCCCCAGCATTTT. Its protein product is CASRQGNSNQPQHF. V is TRBV6-5 and J is TRBJ1-5; tentatively, D is TRBD1 (6 bases). CDR3 size: 14 residues. V lost 6 bases, J lost 0 bases, and 9 bases lay in between. Germline CDR1 reads MNHEY; CDR2 reads SVGAGI.

This clone has just one count. This sequence joins TRBV7-2 and TRBJ2-7; TRBD2 might be the D (5 bases). Germline V gives CDR1 SGHTA, CDR2 FQGNSA. V was trimmed by 1 base and J by 0 bases, leaving 10 bases between them. This CDR3 has 15 residues. In DNA form, the CDR3 reads TGTGCCAGCAGCTTAGAGGGAGCGAGCTCCTACGAGCAGTACTTC. Translation: CASSLEGASSYEQYF.

The genes are TRBV6-5 and TRBJ1-2; 8 nucleotides line up with TRBD1. V shed 6 bases, J shed 2 bases, and the junction held 5 bases outside the gene matches. Germline V gives CDR1 MNHEY, CDR2 SVGAGI. This CDR3 has 14 amino acids. CDR3 sequence reads: CASRMTGDNYGYTF. The CDR3, as DNA: TGTGCCAGCAGGATGACAGGGGACAACTATGGCTACACCTTC.

The chain couples TRBV7-9 to TRBJ2-3; D gene ambiguous. The CDR3 loop spans 13 amino acids. Trimming cost V 5 bases and J 5 bases, with 11 bases left between them. Germline values: CDR1 SEHNR, CDR2 FQNEAQ (reference sequence). CDR3 sequence (DNA): TGTGCCAGCAGCCAACCTCCCGTAGATACGCAGTATTTT. Translated: CASSQPPVDTQYF.

This clone was counted once. This chain connects TRBV6-2 or TRBV6-3 to TRBJ1-1, with 7 bases aligning to TRBD1. The CDR3 runs 13 residues. Germline V gene lookup returns CDR1 MNHEY and CDR2 SVGEGT. J lost 3 bases, V lost 4 bases, and 2 bases had no gene match. The CDR3 spells CASSFTGDTEAFF. The DNA for the CDR3 is TGTGCCAGCAGTTTCACAGGGGACACTGAAGCTTTCTTT.

This clone was counted once. V and J are TRBV25-1 and TRBJ2-7, with unresolved D. The CDR3 spans 13 residues. V was shortened by 3 bases and J by 1 base, with 7 bases between the two germline ends. Germline CDR1 MGHDK, CDR2 SYGVNS. The DNA of the CDR3 is TGTGCCAGCAGTGACGGCAGTTCCTACGAGCAGTACTTC. As protein: CASSDGSSYEQYF.

CDR3 bases: TGTGCCAGCAGGGGGGGTTCGGAAGATACGCAGTATTTT. Protein: CASRGGSEDTQYF. The chain carries TRBV9 and TRBJ2-3; D perhaps matches TRBD2 (6 bases). V was shortened by 5 bases and J by 5 bases, with 12 bases between the two germline ends. CDR3 size: 13 residues. Per germline, CDR1 SGDLS and CDR2 YYNGEE. Full variable domain (outside the CDR3, taken from reference TRBV9 and TRBJ2-3): DSGVTQTPKHLITATGQRVTLRCSPRSGDLSVYWYQQSLDQGLQFLIQYYNGEERAKGNILERFSAQQFPDLHSELNLSSLELGDSALYFCASRGGSEDTQYFGPGTRLTVL.

CDR3 coding DNA: TGTGCCAGCAGAAACAGTGATAGCAATCAGCCCCAGCATTTT. This gives the protein CASRNSDSNQPQHF. The V gene is TRBV28, the J gene TRBJ1-5; D remains ambiguous. Germline V CDR1 and CDR2: MDHEN, SYDVKM. V lost 6 bases, J lost 0 bases, and 9 bases lay in between. The length of the CDR3 is 14 residues.